Given below is one TCR beta chain in context. The target antigen is unknown. The missing conserved phenylalanine or tryptophan at the end of this CDR3 makes a read error likely. RNA transcripts served as template for amplifying TCR beta CDR3 sequences. After a first-round RT-PCR with HTBI primers, a second-round multiplex PCR was run. TCRdb re-called the multiplex PCR reads through MiXCR, storing one row per CDR3 protein. The table records around 590,000 distinct CDR3 sequences, 35% to 40% of them present only once. Germline CDR1 is LGHDT and CDR2 is YNNKEL (reference sequence). Trimming cost V 4 bases and J 5 bases; bases outside gene matches: 2. The CDR3 sequence is 13 residues long. The source of the sample is a study of Graves' ophthalmopathy and Graves' hyperthyroidism. Study overall: By definition, stable hyperthyroidism involved no ophthalmopathy within 18 months of follow-up.

Regarding the study as a whole: Blood also held most thyroid clonotypes expanded above 0.001 frequency.

The chain carries TRBV3-1 and TRBJ1-2, with TRBD1 identical over 9 bases. This TCR derives from an adult man with Graves' hyperthyroidism. Sequencing was carried out using peripheral blood or thyroid tissue (not recorded which). The CDR3 is CASSPGQGYGYTL. The CDR3 DNA follows: TGTGCCAGCAGCCCGGGACAGGGATATGGCTACACCCTC.